The 23 T cell receptor beta chains listed next were all sequenced from one sample in a study of immune characterization of retroperitoneal liposarcoma. TCRdb independently ran MiXCR on the PCR reads; one entry per CDR3 protein. The data show 9,500 or so distinct CDR3 sequences, with around 26% seen just once and 8.2% held by the top ten. Specimen: tumor tissue. The receptors originated from a male donor with retroperitoneal liposarcoma.

This clonotype was counted a few times. The chain joins TRBV11-2 to TRBJ2-3; D is unclear. Germline CDR1 and CDR2: SGHAT and FQNNGV. CDR3 length: 11 residues. Trimming removed 3 bases from V and 11 bases from J, with 9 bases in between. CDR3: CASSFKGEQYF. As DNA, the CDR3 is TGTGCCAGCAGCTTCAAGGGCGAGCAGTATTTT. The complete variable domain, with remaining parts taken from reference TRBV11-2 and TRBJ2-3, reads EAGVAQSPRYKIIEKRQSVAFWCNPISGHATLYWYQQILGQGPKLLIQFQNNGVVDDSQLPKDRFSAERLKGVDSTLKIQPAKLEDSAVYLCASSFKGEQYFGPGTRLTVL.

Relative to its sample, this clonotype is medium-sized. The chain uses TRBV7-2 and TRBJ2-1; D perhaps matches TRBD2 (6 bases). Germline values: CDR1 SGHTA, CDR2 FQGNSA. The CDR3 consists of 16 residues. Trimming shortened V by 1 base and J by 1 base, and 11 bases separated the two germline ends. As DNA, the CDR3 is TGTGCCAGCAGCTTAGTATTAGCGGTTTCCTACAATGAGCAGTTCTTC. Protein: CASSLVLAVSYNEQFF.

In this sample, this clonotype turned up once. The chain couples TRBV7-2 to TRBJ2-1, with TRBD2 as a possible D gene (6 bases). The CDR3 covers 15 residues. Germline CDR1 reads SGHTA; CDR2 reads FQGNSA. Trimming shortened V by 4 bases and J by 5 bases, and 15 bases separated the two germline ends. CDR3 sequence: CASSWDWRTNNEQFF. CDR3 in DNA: TGTGCCAGCAGCTGGGACTGGAGAACTAACAATGAGCAGTTCTTC.

V is TRBV6-1 and J is TRBJ1-6, with D uncertain. Looked up from germline, CDR1 is MNHNS and CDR2 is SASEGT. Trimming took off 10 bases at V and 2 bases at J, with 9 bases between the two ends. This CDR3 has 13 amino acids. For the CDR3, the DNA is TGTGCCACTTCCTCGGCCTATAATTCACCCCTCCACTTT. Amino acids: CATSSAYNSPLHF.

This chain links TRBV27 with TRBJ2-4, with 11 nucleotides matching TRBD1. The J call may be in error: the DNA end matches TRBJ2-7 better. The germline gives CDR1 MNHEY, CDR2 SMNVEV (reference sequence). The CDR3 spans 15 residues. CDR3 residues: CASSRTGGLGNEQYF. The CDR3 bases are TGTGCCAGCAGCCGGACAGGGGGCCTTGGCAACGAGCAGTACTTC.

The V gene is TRBV6-6, the J gene TRBJ2-3, with 9 bases identical to TRBD2. J lost 6 bases, V lost 0 bases, and 10 bases had no gene match. Looked up from germline, CDR1 is MNHNY and CDR2 is SVGAGI (reference sequence). CDR3 length: 17 residues. CDR3 region: CASSYSRASGEADTQYF. For the CDR3, the DNA is TGTGCCAGCAGTTACTCTAGGGCTAGCGGGGAGGCGGATACGCAGTATTTT.

The gene calls are TRBV24-1 and TRBJ2-1; 8 nucleotides align to TRBD1. Germline V gene data show CDR1 as KGHDR and CDR2 as SFDVKD. Trimming took 3 bases from V and 13 from J; bases not matched to a gene: 10. The CDR3 covers 14 residues. The CDR3 sequence: CATSDQDRAETQFF. The DNA for the CDR3 is TGTGCCACCAGTGATCAGGACAGGGCGGAGACCCAGTTCTTC.

This clonotype showed up many times. The CDR3 region is CASSFEDWGGRETQFF. CDR3 nucleotide sequence: TGTGCCAGCAGCTTCGAGGATTGGGGGGGACGGGAGACCCAGTTCTTC. The gene calls are TRBV7-6 and TRBJ2-1, with 7 nucleotides matching TRBD2. The CDR3 runs 16 residues. Germline loops: CDR1 SGHVS, CDR2 FNYEAQ. Trimming at V came to 3 bases and at J to 13 bases, leaving 18 bases not matched to a gene.

In its sample, this clonotype was seen a few times. The V and J genes are TRBV6-1 and TRBJ2-1; no firm D call. The V end lost 5 bases, the J end lost 10 bases, and 21 bases lay between the germline ends. This CDR3 region has 15 residues. Per germline, CDR1 MNHNS and CDR2 SASEGT. CDR3 loop: CASSPRVGYSYEQFF. The CDR3 nucleotides are TGTGCCAGCAGTCCCCGGGTCGGATACTCCTACGAGCAGTTCTTC.

There are many counts of this clonotype. J is TRBJ2-5 and V is TRBV7-8; weak D call: TRBD1 (5 bases). Germline V gene data show CDR1 as SGHVS and CDR2 as FQNEAQ. Trimming cost V 2 bases and J 5 bases, with 27 bases left between them. CDR3 length: 19 residues. CDR3 coding DNA: TGTGCCAGCAGCTTAAGTCGCAGGGTGACCGTTTTGGTTAGTGAGACCCAGTACTTC. This translates into CASSLSRRVTVLVSETQYF.

This clonotype was counted between two and nine times. This CDR3 is CASSPGVNEQFF. DNA of the CDR3: TGTGCCAGCAGTCCCGGGGTGAATGAGCAGTTCTTC. The V call is TRBV27, the J call TRBJ2-1; a weak D match, TRBD2 (5 bases). Germline assignment: CDR1 MNHEY and CDR2 SMNVEV (reference sequence). This CDR3 comprises 12 residues. V lost 5 bases and J lost 7, with 9 bases in between.

This clonotype was seen a handful of times. The chain is built from TRBV6-1 and TRBJ2-3; the D gene is possibly TRBD1 (6 bases). Germline CDR1 and CDR2: MNHNS and SASEGT. With 5 bases removed from V and 3 bases from J, the gap between germline ends came to 15 bases. This CDR3 has 15 residues. The chain's CDR3 is CASSFRQAMTDTQYF. As DNA, the CDR3 is TGTGCCAGCAGTTTTCGACAGGCAATGACAGATACGCAGTATTTT.

This clonotype has a handful of counts. This chain connects TRBV27 to TRBJ2-5, with a tentative D call TRBD2 (6 bases). Looked up from germline, CDR1 is MNHEY and CDR2 is SMNVEV (reference sequence). The V gene lost 0 bases and the J gene lost 5 bases, with 13 bases spanning the gap. This CDR3 has 15 amino acids. As DNA, the CDR3 is TGTGCCAGCAGTTTATCTGCCGGGAGCTTGGAGACCCAGTACTTC. Amino acid sequence: CASSLSAGSLETQYF.

This clonotype was picked up a small number of times. This sequence joins TRBV4-1 and TRBJ2-4; D is unclear. Matching the DNA end better, TRBJ2-7 makes the J call doubtful. This CDR3 has 15 amino acids. Germline values: CDR1 MGHRA, CDR2 YSYEKL. The CDR3 coding sequence is TGCGCCAGCAGCCAAGCGGGTGGTAACGCCTACGAGCAGTACTTC. Translated, it gives CASSQAGGNAYEQYF.

This clonotype was detected many times. This chain uses TRBV12-3 or TRBV12-4 with TRBJ1-6, with D perhaps TRBD1 (6 bases). This CDR3 contains 13 residues. V was shortened by 10 bases and J by 5 bases, with 12 bases between the two germline ends. The DNA for the CDR3 is TGTGCCACCTCCGGGGGCGATAATTCACCCCTCCACTTT. Translated, it gives CATSGGDNSPLHF.

This sequence joins TRBV12-3 or TRBV12-4 and TRBJ1-6; 7 nucleotides match TRBD1. J gave up 5 bases and V 7 bases, and 8 bases lay outside the gene matches. There are 15 residues in the CDR3. The CDR3 loop is CASTIGQANNSPLHF. Written as DNA, the CDR3 is TGTGCCAGCACTATAGGACAGGCTAATAATTCACCCCTCCACTTT.

By share, this clonotype ranks as medium-sized (0.01 to 0.1%). The V and J genes are TRBV7-3 and TRBJ2-3; D gene ambiguous. Germline V lookup: CDR1 SGHTA, CDR2 FQGTGA. V gave up 2 bases and J gave up 0 bases, with 15 bases separating them. The CDR3 covers 17 residues. CDR3 nucleotides: TGTGCCAGCAGCTTATCCCCCACCTCTGCTAGCACAGATACGCAGTATTTT. Protein product: CASSLSPTSASTDTQYF.

This clonotype appeared many times. The chain has TRBV6-2 or TRBV6-3 and TRBJ2-3, with 10 bases identical to TRBD2. V dropped 3 bases and J dropped 3; count of bases not matched to a gene: 6. This CDR3 is built from 16 residues. CDR1 and CDR2 (germline): MNHEY, SVGEGT. In nucleotides, the CDR3 is TGTGCCAGCAGTTATTTCAGCGGGAGGGCAACAGATACGCAGTATTTT. It is translated as CASSYFSGRATDTQYF.

V is TRBV6-5 and J is TRBJ1-5; TRBD1 might be the D (6 bases). Germline V CDR1 and CDR2: MNHEY, SVGAGI. CDR3 length equals 15 residues. V lost 6 bases to trimming and J lost 5 bases, with 17 bases between them. The CDR3 region has the DNA TGTGCCAGCAGACCCGACAGGCGCCCAGATCAGCCCCAGCATTTT. Translation gives CASRPDRRPDQPQHF.

This clonotype was seen a handful of times. The chain uses TRBV7-2 and TRBJ2-5, with D tentatively TRBD2 (5 bases). Trimming took off 8 bases at V and 11 bases at J, with 18 bases between the two ends. The germline V gene has CDR1 SGHTA and CDR2 FQGNSA. The CDR3 has 12 residues. In DNA form, the CDR3 reads TGTGCCAGCCATGGAGGATTCTATGAGCAGTACTTC. This translates into CASHGGFYEQYF. Filled out from reference TRBV7-2 and TRBJ2-5, the complete variable domain reads GAGVSQSPSNKVTEKGKDVELRCDPISGHTALYWYRQSLGQGLEFLIYFQGNSAPDKSGLPSDRFSAERTGGSVSTLTIQRTQQEDSAVYLCASHGGFYEQYFGPGTRLLVL.

This clonotype is labeled medium-sized (0.01 to 0.1%). The chain links TRBV7-2 to TRBJ2-3; D is unclear. This CDR3 is built from 11 residues. Germline CDR1 is SGHTA and CDR2 is FQGNSA. V was clipped by 5 bases and J by 2 bases, with 2 bases between them. The CDR3 DNA follows: TGTGCCAGCAGCAACACAGATACGCAGTATTTT. Translated, it gives CASSNTDTQYF. Full variable domain (remainder filled in from reference TRBV7-2 and TRBJ2-3): GAGVSQSPSNKVTEKGKDVELRCDPISGHTALYWYRQSLGQGLEFLIYFQGNSAPDKSGLPSDRFSAERTGGSVSTLTIQRTQQEDSAVYLCASSNTDTQYFGPGTRLTVL.

This clonotype was found many times. The rearrangement links TRBV7-9 to TRBJ2-6; no definite D call. V lost 8 bases and J 0 bases, leaving 11 bases between the germline ends. CDR1 and CDR2 from the germline V gene are SEHNR and FQNEAQ (reference sequence). This CDR3 contains 15 residues. CDR3 protein: CASADLHSGANVLTF. The CDR3 bases are TGTGCCAGCGCAGATCTGCACTCTGGGGCCAACGTCCTGACTTTC.

The table lists this clonotype with many counts. The chain uses TRBV6-1 and TRBJ2-1; 9 nucleotides line up with TRBD2. Near its end, the DNA agrees better with TRBJ2-7, so the J call may be wrong. The germline CDR1 and CDR2 sequences are MNHNS and SASEGT. This CDR3 is 16 amino acids long. The CDR3 sequence is CASSPSRSGRSNEQYF. In DNA form, the CDR3 reads TGTGCCAGCAGTCCGAGCCGGAGCGGGAGGTCCAATGAGCAGTACTTC.